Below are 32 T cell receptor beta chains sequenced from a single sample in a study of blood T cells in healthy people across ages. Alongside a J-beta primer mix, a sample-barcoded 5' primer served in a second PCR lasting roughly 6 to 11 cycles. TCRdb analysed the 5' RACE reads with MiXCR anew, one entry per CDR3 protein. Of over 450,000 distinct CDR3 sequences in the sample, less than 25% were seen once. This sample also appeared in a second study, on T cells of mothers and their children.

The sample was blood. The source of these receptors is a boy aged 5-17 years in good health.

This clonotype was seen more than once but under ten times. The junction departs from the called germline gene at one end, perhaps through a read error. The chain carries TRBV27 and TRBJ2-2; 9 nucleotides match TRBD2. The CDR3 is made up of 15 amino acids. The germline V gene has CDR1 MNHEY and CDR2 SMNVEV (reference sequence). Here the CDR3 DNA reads TGTGCCAGCAGTTTATTAGCGGGGGACACCGGGGAGCCGTTTTTT. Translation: CASSLLAGDTGEPFF.

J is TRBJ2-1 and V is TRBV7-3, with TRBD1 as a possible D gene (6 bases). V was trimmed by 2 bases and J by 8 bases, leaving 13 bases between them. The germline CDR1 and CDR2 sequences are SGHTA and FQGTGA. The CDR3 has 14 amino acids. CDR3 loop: CASSLSGGAYEQFF. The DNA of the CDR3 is TGTGCCAGCAGCTTATCTGGGGGCGCGTATGAGCAGTTCTTC.

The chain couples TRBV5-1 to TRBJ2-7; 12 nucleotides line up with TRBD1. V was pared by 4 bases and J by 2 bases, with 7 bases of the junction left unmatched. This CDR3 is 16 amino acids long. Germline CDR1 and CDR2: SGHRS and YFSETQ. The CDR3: CASSLGQGARTYEQYF. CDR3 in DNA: TGCGCCAGCAGCCTGGGACAGGGGGCGCGCACCTACGAGCAGTACTTC.

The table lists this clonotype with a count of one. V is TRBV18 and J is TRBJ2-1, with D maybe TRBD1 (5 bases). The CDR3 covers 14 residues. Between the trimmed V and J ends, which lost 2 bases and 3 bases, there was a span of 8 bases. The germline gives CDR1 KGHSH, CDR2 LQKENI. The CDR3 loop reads CASSPTQGYNEQFF. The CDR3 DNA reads TGTGCCAGCTCACCAACTCAGGGCTACAATGAGCAGTTCTTC.

The CDR3 coding sequence is TGTGCCAGTAGTGCGGGACAGGGGGCGGGCTCGACCAAAAACATTCAGTACTTC. Translated, it gives CASSAGQGAGSTKNIQYF. The chain is built from TRBV19 and TRBJ2-4, with TRBD1 matching 12 bases. In germline, CDR1 is LNHDA, CDR2 SQIVND (reference sequence). CDR3 length equals 18 residues. V shed 5 bases, J shed 2 bases, and the junction held 10 bases outside the gene matches.

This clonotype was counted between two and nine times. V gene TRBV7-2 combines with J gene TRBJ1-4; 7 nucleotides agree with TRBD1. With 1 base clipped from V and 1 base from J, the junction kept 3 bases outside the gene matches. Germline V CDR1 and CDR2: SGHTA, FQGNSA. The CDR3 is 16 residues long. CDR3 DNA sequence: TGTGCCAGCAGCTTAGATTGGGACAGAACTAATGAAAAACTGTTTTTT. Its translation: CASSLDWDRTNEKLFF.

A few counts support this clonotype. The CDR3 here is CASSLGVTGLELFF. DNA of the CDR3: TGTGCCAGCAGCTTGGGGGTGACAGGGCTGGAACTGTTTTTT. The rearrangement uses TRBV5-4 and TRBJ1-4; 7 bases are a match to TRBD1. The CDR3 covers 14 residues. CDR1 and CDR2 from the germline V gene are SGHNT and YYREEE (reference sequence). J gave up 12 bases and V 0 bases, and 8 bases lay outside the gene matches.

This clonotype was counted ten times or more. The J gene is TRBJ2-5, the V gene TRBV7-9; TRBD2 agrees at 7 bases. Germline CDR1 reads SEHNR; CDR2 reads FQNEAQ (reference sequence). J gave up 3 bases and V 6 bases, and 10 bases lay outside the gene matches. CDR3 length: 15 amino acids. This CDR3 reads CASRSVGLAEETQYF. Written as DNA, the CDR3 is TGTGCCAGCAGATCAGTGGGGCTAGCGGAAGAGACCCAGTACTTC.

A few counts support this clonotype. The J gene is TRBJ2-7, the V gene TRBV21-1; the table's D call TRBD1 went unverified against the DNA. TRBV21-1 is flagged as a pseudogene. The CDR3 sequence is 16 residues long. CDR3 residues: CASSKGRDRSSYEQYF. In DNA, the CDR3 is TGTGCCAGCAGCAAAGGACGGGACAGGAGCTCCTACGAGCAGTACTTC.

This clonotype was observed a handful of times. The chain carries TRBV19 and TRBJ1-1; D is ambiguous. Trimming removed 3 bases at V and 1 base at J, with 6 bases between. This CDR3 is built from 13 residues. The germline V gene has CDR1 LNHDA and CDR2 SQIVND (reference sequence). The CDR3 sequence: CASSIGRNTEAFF. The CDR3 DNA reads TGTGCCAGTAGTATCGGTCGGAACACTGAAGCTTTCTTT.

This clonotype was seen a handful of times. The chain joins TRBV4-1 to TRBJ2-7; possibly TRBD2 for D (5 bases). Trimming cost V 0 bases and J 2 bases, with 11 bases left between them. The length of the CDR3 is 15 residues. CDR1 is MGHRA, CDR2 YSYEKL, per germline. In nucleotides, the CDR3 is TGCGCCAGCAGCCAAGACCCGAGGGAACCCTACGAGCAGTACTTC. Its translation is CASSQDPREPYEQYF.

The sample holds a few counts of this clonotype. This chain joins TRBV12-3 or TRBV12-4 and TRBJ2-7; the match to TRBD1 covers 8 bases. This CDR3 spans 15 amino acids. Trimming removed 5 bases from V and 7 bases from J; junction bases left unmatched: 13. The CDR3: CASSPSPGTGPEQYF. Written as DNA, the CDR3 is TGTGCCAGCAGTCCAAGTCCCGGGACAGGCCCGGAGCAGTACTTC.

Here the CDR3 reads CASSLSLRGPDAEAFF. CDR3 DNA sequence: TGTGCCAGCAGTTTATCGCTCCGGGGGCCGGACGCTGAAGCTTTCTTT. The rearrangement uses TRBV27 and TRBJ1-1, with a possible D match to TRBD1 (6 bases). Germline V CDR1 and CDR2: MNHEY, SMNVEV (reference sequence). CDR3 size: 16 residues. V lost 0 bases to trimming and J lost 6 bases, with 17 bases between them.

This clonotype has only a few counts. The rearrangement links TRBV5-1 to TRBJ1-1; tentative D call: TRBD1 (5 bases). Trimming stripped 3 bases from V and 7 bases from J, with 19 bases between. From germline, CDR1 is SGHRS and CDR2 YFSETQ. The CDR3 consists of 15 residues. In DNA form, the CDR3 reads TGCGCCAGCAGCTGGGGGTCGGACCCGACAGATGAAGCTTTCTTT. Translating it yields CASSWGSDPTDEAFF. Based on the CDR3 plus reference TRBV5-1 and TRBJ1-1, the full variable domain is KAGVTQTPRYLIKTRGQQVTLSCSPISGHRSVSWYQQTPGQGLQFLFEYFSETQRNKGNFPGRFSGRQFSNSRSEMNVSTLELGDSALYLCASSWGSDPTDEAFFGQGTRLTVV.

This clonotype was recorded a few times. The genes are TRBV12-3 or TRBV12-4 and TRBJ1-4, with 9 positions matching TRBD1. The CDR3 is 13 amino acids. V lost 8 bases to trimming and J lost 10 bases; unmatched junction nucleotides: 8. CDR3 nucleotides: TGTGCCAGCGTTCCGGGACAGGGAGGAAAACTGTTTTTT. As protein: CASVPGQGGKLFF.

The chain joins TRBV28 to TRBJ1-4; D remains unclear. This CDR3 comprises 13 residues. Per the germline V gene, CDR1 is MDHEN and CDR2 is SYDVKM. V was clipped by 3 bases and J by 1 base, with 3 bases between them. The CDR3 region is CASSFVTNEKLFF. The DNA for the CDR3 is TGTGCCAGCAGTTTCGTAACTAATGAAAAACTGTTTTTT.

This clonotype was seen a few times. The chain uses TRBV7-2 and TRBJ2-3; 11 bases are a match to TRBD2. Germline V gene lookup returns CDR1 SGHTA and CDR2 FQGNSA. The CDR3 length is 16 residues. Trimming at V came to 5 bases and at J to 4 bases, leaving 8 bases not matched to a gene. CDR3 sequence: CASSRHSGRDADTQYF. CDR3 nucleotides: TGTGCCAGCAGCAGACATAGCGGGAGGGATGCAGATACGCAGTATTTT.

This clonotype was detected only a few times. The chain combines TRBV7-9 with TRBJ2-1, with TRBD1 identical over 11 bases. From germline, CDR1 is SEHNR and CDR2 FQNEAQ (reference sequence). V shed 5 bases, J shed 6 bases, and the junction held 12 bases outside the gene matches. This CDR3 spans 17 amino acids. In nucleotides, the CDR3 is TGTGCCAGCAGCATCAGGCCGGGACAGGGGGTCGTCAATGAGCAGTTCTTC. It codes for CASSIRPGQGVVNEQFF. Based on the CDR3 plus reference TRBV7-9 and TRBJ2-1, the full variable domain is DTGVSQNPRHKITKRGQNVTFRCDPISEHNRLYWYRQTLGQGPEFLTYFQNEAQLEKSRLLSDRFSAERPKGSFSTLEIQRTEQGDSAMYLCASSIRPGQGVVNEQFFGPGTRLTVL.

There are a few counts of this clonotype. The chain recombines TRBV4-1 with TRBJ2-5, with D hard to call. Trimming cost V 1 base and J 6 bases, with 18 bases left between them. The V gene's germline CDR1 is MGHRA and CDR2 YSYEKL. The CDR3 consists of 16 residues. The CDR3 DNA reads TGCGCCAGCAGCCAAGTGAATAGGGCGGTAAAAAAGACCCAGTACTTC. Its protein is CASSQVNRAVKKTQYF.

The CDR3 loop is CASRLPGPTEAFF. CDR3 DNA sequence: TGTGCCAGCAGACTCCCAGGGCCCACTGAAGCTTTCTTT. This chain joins TRBV12-3 or TRBV12-4 and TRBJ1-1; D might be TRBD1 (5 bases). The CDR3 is made up of 13 amino acids. V lost 6 bases to trimming and J lost 4 bases, with 12 bases between them.

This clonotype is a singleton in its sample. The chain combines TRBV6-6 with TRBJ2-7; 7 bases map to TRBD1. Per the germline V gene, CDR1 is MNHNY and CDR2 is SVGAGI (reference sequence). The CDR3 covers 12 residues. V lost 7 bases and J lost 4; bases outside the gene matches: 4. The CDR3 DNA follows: TGTGCCAGCAACGAGGGGGCATACGAGCAGTACTTC. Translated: CASNEGAYEQYF.

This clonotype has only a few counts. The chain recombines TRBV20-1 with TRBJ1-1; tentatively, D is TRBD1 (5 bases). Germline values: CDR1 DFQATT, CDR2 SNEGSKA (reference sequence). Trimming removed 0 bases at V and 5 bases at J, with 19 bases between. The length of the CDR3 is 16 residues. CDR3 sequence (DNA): TGCAGTGCTAGAGATAGCGCCAAAACCAGGGCGACTGAAGCTTTCTTT. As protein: CSARDSAKTRATEAFF.

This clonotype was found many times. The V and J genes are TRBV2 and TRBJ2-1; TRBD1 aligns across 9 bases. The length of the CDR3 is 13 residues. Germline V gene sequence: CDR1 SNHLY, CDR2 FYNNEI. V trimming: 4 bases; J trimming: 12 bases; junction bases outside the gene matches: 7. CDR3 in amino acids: CASSGQGGVVQFF. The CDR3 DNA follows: TGTGCCAGCAGTGGACAGGGGGGGGTAGTGCAGTTCTTC. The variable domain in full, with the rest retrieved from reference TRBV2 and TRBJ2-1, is EPEVTQTPSHQVTQMGQEVILRCVPISNHLYFYWYRQILGQKVEFLVSFYNNEISEKSEIFDDQFSVERPDGSNFTLKIRSTKLEDSAMYFCASSGQGGVVQFFGPGTRLTVL.

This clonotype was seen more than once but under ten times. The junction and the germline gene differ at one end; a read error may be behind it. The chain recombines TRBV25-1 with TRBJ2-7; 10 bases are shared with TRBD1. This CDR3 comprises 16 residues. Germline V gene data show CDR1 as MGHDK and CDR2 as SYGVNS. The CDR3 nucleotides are TGTACCAGCAGTGTTGCTCCGGGACAGGGGTCCTACGAGCAGTACTTC. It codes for CTSSVAPGQGSYEQYF.

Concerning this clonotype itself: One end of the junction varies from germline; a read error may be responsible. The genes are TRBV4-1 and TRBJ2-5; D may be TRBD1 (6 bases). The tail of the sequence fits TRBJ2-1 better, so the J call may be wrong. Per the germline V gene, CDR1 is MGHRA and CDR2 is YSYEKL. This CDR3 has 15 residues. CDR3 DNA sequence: TGCGCCAGCAGCTGGTTCGGACAGAAAGACAATAAGCAGTTCTTC. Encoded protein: CASSWFGQKDNKQFF.

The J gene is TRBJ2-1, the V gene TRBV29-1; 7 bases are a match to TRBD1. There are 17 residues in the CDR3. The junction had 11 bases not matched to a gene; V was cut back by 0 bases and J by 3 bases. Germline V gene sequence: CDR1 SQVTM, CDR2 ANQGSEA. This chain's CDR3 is CSVEDLFLDRHYNEQFF. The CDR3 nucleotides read TGCAGCGTTGAAGATCTATTTTTGGACAGGCACTACAATGAGCAGTTCTTC.

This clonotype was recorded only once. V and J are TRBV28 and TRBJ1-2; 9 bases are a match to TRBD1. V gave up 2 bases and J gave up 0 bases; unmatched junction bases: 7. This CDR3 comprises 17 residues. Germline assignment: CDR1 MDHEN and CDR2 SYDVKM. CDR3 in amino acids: CASSLPRTGDPNYGYTF. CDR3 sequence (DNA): TGTGCCAGCAGTTTACCCCGGACAGGGGATCCTAACTATGGCTACACCTTC.

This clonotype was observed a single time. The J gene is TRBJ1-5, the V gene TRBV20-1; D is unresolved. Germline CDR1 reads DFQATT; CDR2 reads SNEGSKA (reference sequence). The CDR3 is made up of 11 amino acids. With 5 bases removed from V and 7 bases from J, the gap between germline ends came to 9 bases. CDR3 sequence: CSAPIGQPQHF. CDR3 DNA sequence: TGCAGTGCTCCGATAGGGCAGCCCCAGCATTTT.

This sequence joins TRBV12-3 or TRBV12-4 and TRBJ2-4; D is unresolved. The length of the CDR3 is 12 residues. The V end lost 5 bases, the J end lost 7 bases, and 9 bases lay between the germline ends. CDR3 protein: CASSHGWNIQYF. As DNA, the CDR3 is TGTGCCAGCAGTCACGGGTGGAACATTCAGTACTTC.

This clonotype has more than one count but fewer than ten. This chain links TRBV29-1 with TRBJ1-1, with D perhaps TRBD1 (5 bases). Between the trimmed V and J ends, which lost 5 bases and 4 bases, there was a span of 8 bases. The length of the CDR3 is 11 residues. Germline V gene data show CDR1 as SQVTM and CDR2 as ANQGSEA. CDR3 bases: TGCAGCGTTTCCAGGGTCACTGAAGCTTTCTTT. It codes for CSVSRVTEAFF. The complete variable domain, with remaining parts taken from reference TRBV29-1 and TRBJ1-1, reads SAVISQKPSRDICQRGTSLTIQCQVDSQVTMMFWYRQQPGQSLTLIATANQGSEATYESGFVIDKFPISRPNLTFSTLTVSNMSPEDSSIYLCSVSRVTEAFFGQGTRLTVV.

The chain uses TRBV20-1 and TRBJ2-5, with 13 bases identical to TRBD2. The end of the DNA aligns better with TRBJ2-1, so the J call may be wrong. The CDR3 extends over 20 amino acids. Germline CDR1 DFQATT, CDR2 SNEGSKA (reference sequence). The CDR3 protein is CSASAPAGLAGTSTYNEQFF. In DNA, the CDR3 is TGCAGTGCTAGTGCCCCCGCGGGACTAGCGGGAACCTCAACCTACAATGAGCAGTTCTTC.

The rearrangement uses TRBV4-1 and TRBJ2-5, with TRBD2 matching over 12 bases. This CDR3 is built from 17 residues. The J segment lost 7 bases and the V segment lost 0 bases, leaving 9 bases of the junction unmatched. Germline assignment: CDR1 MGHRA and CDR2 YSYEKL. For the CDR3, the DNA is TGCGCCAGCAGCCAAGATCGGACTAGCGGGATGGCGGGGACCCAGTACTTC. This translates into CASSQDRTSGMAGTQYF.